The next 17 T cell receptor beta chains were all read from a single sample in a study of T-cell reconstitution after alpha-beta-depleted transplantation in children. Unique molecular identifiers were incorporated into the prepared TCRbeta library. TCRdb analysed the PCR reads with MiXCR anew, one entry per CDR3 protein. The sample includes roughly 420,000 distinct CDR3 sequences, 15% to 20% of them seen just once. The source was PBMCs, mostly from graft donor cells, collected 360 days after TCRalphabeta/CD19-depleted stem cell transplant. The source of these receptors is a boy under two years old who had a stem cell transplant for Wiskott-Aldrich syndrome, so the T cells may come from the graft donor.

This chain connects TRBV5-1 to TRBJ2-1; 7 positions match TRBD2. Germline loops: CDR1 SGHRS, CDR2 YFSETQ. The V segment lost 3 bases and the J segment 2 bases; nucleotides outside the gene matches: 5. The CDR3 is 15 residues long. The CDR3 DNA sequence: TGCGCCAGCAGCTCTACTAGCGTGGCCTACAATGAGCAGTTCTTC. Translating gives CASSSTSVAYNEQFF.

This clonotype was detected only a few times. The V and J genes are TRBV20-1 and TRBJ2-3, with TRBD2 identical over 14 bases. CDR1 and CDR2 from the germline V gene are DFQATT and SNEGSKA (reference sequence). V lost 3 bases, J lost 8 bases, and 13 bases stayed unmatched. The CDR3 totals 17 residues. CDR3 nucleotides: TGCAGTGCTAGGACCCCGGGACTAGCGGGAGATTGGGGTACGCAGTATTTT. It is translated as CSARTPGLAGDWGTQYF.

The gene calls are TRBV10-3 and TRBJ2-3; 10 bases align to TRBD2. CDR1 and CDR2 from the germline V gene are ENHRY and SYGVKD. Losses at the gene ends were 4 bases for V and 7 bases for J; bases not matched to a gene: 8. The CDR3 has 15 residues. The CDR3 nucleotides are TGTGCCATCAGTGTGTCGCCTAGCGGGGGATATACGCAGTATTTT. Protein product: CAISVSPSGGYTQYF.

The rearrangement uses TRBV5-1 and TRBJ2-3, with D maybe TRBD2 (5 bases). Germline CDR1 SGHRS, CDR2 YFSETQ. The CDR3 totals 13 residues. V lost 6 bases and J 4 bases, leaving 12 bases between the germline ends. CDR3: CASTLDWADTQYF. The CDR3 DNA is TGCGCCAGCACTTTGGACTGGGCAGATACGCAGTATTTT.

The chain has TRBV7-6 and TRBJ2-1; 9 positions agree with TRBD2. The CDR3 is made up of 16 amino acids. CDR1 is SGHVS, CDR2 FNYEAQ, per germline. J gave up 9 bases and V 0 bases, and 9 bases lay outside the gene matches. CDR3 loop: CASSLAGRGGRGEQFF. CDR3 DNA: TGTGCCAGCAGCTTAGCGGGGCGGGGGGGCCGCGGTGAGCAGTTCTTC.

Concerning this clonotype itself: Possible read error: a much larger clone is one base away. J is TRBJ2-3 and V is TRBV18; 7 bases match TRBD1. Germline lookup yields CDR1 KGHSH and CDR2 LQKENI. This CDR3 has 14 residues. CDR3 nucleotides: TGTGCCAGCTCACCATGGGACAGAACAGGTACGCAGTATTTT. Its protein product is CASSPWDRTGTQYF.

This clonotype has just a few counts. The chain couples TRBV4-3 to TRBJ1-2, with TRBD1 as a possible D gene (6 bases). Trimming stripped 2 bases from V and 5 bases from J, with 9 bases between. The germline CDR1 and CDR2 sequences are LGHNA and YSLEER. This CDR3 has 13 residues. CDR3 in amino acids: CASSQWGHYGYTF. CDR3 DNA sequence: TGCGCCAGCAGCCAATGGGGGCATTATGGCTACACCTTC.

The J gene is TRBJ2-7, the V gene TRBV5-1; D is unresolved. This CDR3 region has 14 residues. Germline CDR1 SGHRS, CDR2 YFSETQ. V shed 0 bases and J shed 5 bases, with 12 bases lying between them. DNA of the CDR3: TGCGCCAGCAGCTTGGTCCGGGTAGGAAACGAGCAGTACTTC. This gives the protein CASSLVRVGNEQYF.

This clonotype showed up just a few times. V is TRBV20-1 and J is TRBJ1-2; 8 bases align to TRBD1. The ends lost 1 base at V and 5 bases at J; junction bases unmatched: 6. The CDR3 has 14 amino acids. The germline V gene encodes CDR1 DFQATT and CDR2 SNEGSKA (reference sequence). CDR3 nucleotide sequence: TGCAGTGCTAGAGTTGGGACAGGCCCTTATGGCTACACCTTC. It specifies CSARVGTGPYGYTF.

This chain links TRBV7-2 with TRBJ2-5; D is perhaps TRBD2 (6 bases). The V and J ends lost 5 bases and 4 bases respectively, with 14 bases between them. The CDR3 runs 14 residues. Germline V CDR1 and CDR2: SGHTA, FQGNSA. CDR3 sequence reads: CASSIPGTVETQYF. The DNA of the CDR3 is TGTGCCAGCAGCATTCCCGGGACTGTAGAGACCCAGTACTTC.

This clonotype was observed a few times. V usage is TRBV4-1 and J usage is TRBJ2-1; tentative D call: TRBD2 (6 bases). Trimming pared 0 bases from V and 1 base from J, leaving 13 bases between. The CDR3 runs to 17 residues. Germline values: CDR1 MGHRA, CDR2 YSYEKL. The CDR3 is CASSQETGTGSYNEQFF. The CDR3 DNA reads as TGCGCCAGCAGCCAAGAAACCGGGACTGGATCCTACAATGAGCAGTTCTTC.

V is TRBV11-1 and J is TRBJ2-1; the D gene is possibly TRBD2 (6 bases). The V end was cut by 4 bases, the J end by 3 bases, with 22 bases between. The length of the CDR3 is 18 residues. Germline values: CDR1 SGHAT, CDR2 FQDESV (reference sequence). CDR3 in DNA: TGTGCCAGCAGCTCCATACCCCTGGGACTGGCATTCTACAATGAGCAGTTCTTC. Its translation is CASSSIPLGLAFYNEQFF. Combining the CDR3 with reference TRBV11-1 and TRBJ2-1 gives the whole variable domain EAEVAQSPRYKITEKSQAVAFWCDPISGHATLYWYRQILGQGPELLVQFQDESVVDDSQLPKDRFSAERLKGVDSTLKIQPAELGDSAMYLCASSSIPLGLAFYNEQFFGPGTRLTVL.

There are a few counts of this clonotype. The rearrangement links TRBV27 to TRBJ2-1; perhaps TRBD1 as D (5 bases). The V end lost 5 bases, the J end lost 0 bases, and 20 bases lay between the germline ends. Germline CDR1 reads MNHEY; CDR2 reads SMNVEV (reference sequence). The CDR3 totals 18 residues. This CDR3 is CASSTTAFLTSSYNEQFF. The CDR3 DNA reads as TGTGCCAGCAGTACGACAGCATTCCTTACAAGCTCCTACAATGAGCAGTTCTTC.

V gene TRBV27 combines with J gene TRBJ2-1; 10 bases are shared with TRBD2. Germline V gives CDR1 MNHEY, CDR2 SMNVEV (reference sequence). After removal of 5 bases from V and 3 bases from J, the junction contained 10 bases not matched to a gene. The CDR3 runs 17 residues. The CDR3 sequence is CASSRKPGTSVYNEQFF. CDR3 in DNA: TGTGCCAGCAGTCGAAAGCCCGGGACTAGCGTCTACAATGAGCAGTTCTTC.

This sequence joins TRBV3-1 and TRBJ2-2; no definite D call. V was cut by 4 bases and J by 4 bases, with 10 bases left in between. Per the germline V gene, CDR1 is LGHDT and CDR2 is YNNKEL (reference sequence). The CDR3 extends over 14 amino acids. The CDR3 DNA follows: TGTGCCAGCAGCCTCACCCCCGGCACCGGGGAGCTGTTTTTT. Translating gives CASSLTPGTGELFF.

The chain recombines TRBV6-1 with TRBJ1-1, with a weak D call TRBD1 (5 bases). The CDR3 is 11 amino acids. Germline V gene lookup returns CDR1 MNHNS and CDR2 SASEGT. Trimming cost V 5 bases and J 8 bases, with 9 bases left between them. As DNA, the CDR3 is TGTGCCAGCAGTCGTACAGGAGAAGCTTTCTTT. The encoded protein is CASSRTGEAFF.

The chain carries TRBV28 and TRBJ2-4; D may be TRBD1 or TRBD2 (6 bases each). The CDR3 runs 16 residues. Trimming cost V 2 bases and J 1 base, with 12 bases left between them. Germline values: CDR1 MDHEN, CDR2 SYDVKM. In nucleotides, the CDR3 is TGTGCCAGCAGTTTACAGGGGAGGAGGGCCAAAAACATTCAGTACTTC. It translates to CASSLQGRRAKNIQYF.